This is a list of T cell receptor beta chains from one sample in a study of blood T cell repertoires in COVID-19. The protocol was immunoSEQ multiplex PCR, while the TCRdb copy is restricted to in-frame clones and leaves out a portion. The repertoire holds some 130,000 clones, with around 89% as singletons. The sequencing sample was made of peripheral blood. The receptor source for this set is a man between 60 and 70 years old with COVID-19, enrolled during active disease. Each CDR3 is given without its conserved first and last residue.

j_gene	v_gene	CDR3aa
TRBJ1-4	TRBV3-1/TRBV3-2	ASSPTGANEKLF
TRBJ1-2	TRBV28	ASLLSGGGGYT
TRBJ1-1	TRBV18	ASSPYDPSTEAF
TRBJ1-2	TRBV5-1	ASSLEGQGGGYT
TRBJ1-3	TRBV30	AWSKGVSGNTIY
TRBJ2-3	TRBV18	ASSRGGTDTQY
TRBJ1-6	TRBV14	ASSLLGIGSPLH
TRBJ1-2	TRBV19	ASAPGQGSYGYT
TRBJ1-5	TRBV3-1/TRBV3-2	ASSQTLNQPQH
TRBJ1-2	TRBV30	AWSVLGAFSRYT
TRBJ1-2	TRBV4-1	ASSQPTTKGYGYT
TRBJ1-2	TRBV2	ASSEVTGLGYGYT
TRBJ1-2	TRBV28	ASTEGMGYGYT
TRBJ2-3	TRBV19	ARSGGGGTQY
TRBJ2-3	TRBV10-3	AISDPRGGGTDTQY
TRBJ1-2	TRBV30	AWRGTYGYT
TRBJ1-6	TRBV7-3	ASSPRDSLNSPLH
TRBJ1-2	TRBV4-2	ASGQDRANGYT
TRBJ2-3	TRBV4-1	ASSQDGGGGTDTQY
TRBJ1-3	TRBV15	ATSRDLRSISGNTIY
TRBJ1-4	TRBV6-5	ASSTGTGPEKLF
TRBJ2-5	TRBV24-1	ATSVGQETQY
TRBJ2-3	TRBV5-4	ASSSGGGRTDTQY
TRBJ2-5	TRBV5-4	ASSLAGRETQY
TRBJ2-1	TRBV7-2	VSKTSGENEQF
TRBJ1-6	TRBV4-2	ASSQATDRASPLH
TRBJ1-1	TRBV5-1	ASSSTNSNTEAF
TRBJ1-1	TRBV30	AWSPPDRDGRNTEAF
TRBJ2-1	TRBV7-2	ASSFTGTSIYNEQF
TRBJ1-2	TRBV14	ASSQGAEDYGYT
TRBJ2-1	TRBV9	ASSNRPTGGPYNEQF
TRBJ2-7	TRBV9	ASSFRDTRDEQY
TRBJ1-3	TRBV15	ATSLGTSSGNTIY
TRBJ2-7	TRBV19	ASKDRSSYEQY
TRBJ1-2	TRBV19	ASSLRDRPADGYT
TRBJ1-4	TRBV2	ASRADRATNEKLF
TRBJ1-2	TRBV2	ASNPGQLGSYT
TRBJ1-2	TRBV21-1	ASSKARGYGYT
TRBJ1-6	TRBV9	ASSPGHNNSPLH
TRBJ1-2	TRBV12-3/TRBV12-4	ASRPGQGYGYT